This TCR beta chain emerged from a study of T cell clonotyping in hematopoietic cell transplantation. General study points: Cells were unsorted, so CD4 and CD8 contributions were not separated. Few recipient clonotypes overlapped donors; over 95% were de novo at given depth. After transplant, recipient diversity fell while pathologically expanded clonotypes grew through day 180.

As for this clone: Its antigen is not identified. One end of the junction varies from germline; a read error may be responsible.

Per germline, CDR1 MNHNS and CDR2 SASEGT. This CDR3 contains 13 residues. The protocol was immunoSEQ multiplex PCR, while the TCRdb copy is restricted to in-frame clones and leaves out a portion. The sample shows 3,000 to 4,000 clones, about 70% of them seen only once. This chain uses TRBV6-1 with TRBJ1-2; a possible D gene is TRBD1 (6 bases). The TCR sequence derives from a male patient in his thirties or forties who had an allogeneic stem cell transplant from an unrelated donor, so the T cells may come from the graft donor. Some clones in this sample may be carry-over from other donors' samples. Sequences were derived from peripheral blood mononuclear cells, sampled 30 days after allogeneic stem cell transplant. CDR3 residues: CASREGSGDGYTF. Written as DNA, the CDR3 is TGTGCCAGCAGAGAAGGTTCAGGGGATGGCTACACCTTC.